These T cell receptor beta chains were read from a single sample in a study of precursors of human CD4 cytotoxic T cells. TCRdb re-called the reads through MiXCR, storing one row per CDR3 protein. The sample lists 610 or so distinct CDR3 sequences, roughly a sixth occurring once. Sequenced sample: memory CD4+ T cells from blood (PBMCs). The receptors were gathered from a human donor in good health. Each CDR3 is given with its conserved first and last residue. Fields, in order: CDR3 DNA, CDR3 protein, clone size, D gene, CDR3 length, J gene, V gene. D genes are given only for firm matches. Clone size is stated in some rows and not others, as once, few, many or a class when expanded.

TGTGCCAGCAGCGTTAAGGTGAACACTGAAGCTTTCTTT | CASSVKVNTEAFF | large | - | 13 | TRBJ1-1 | TRBV11-2
TGCAGTGCGCGGGACTCGAGCTCCTACGAGCAGTACTTC | CSARDSSSYEQYF | large | - | 13 | TRBJ2-7 | TRBV20-1
TGCGCCAGCAGCTCGGACGGGGGGAGGGCCTGGGGCACCGGGGAGCTGTTTTTT | CASSSDGGRAWGTGELFF | large | TRBD2 | 18 | TRBJ2-2 | TRBV4-1
TGTGCCATCAGTGAGTCCGCCGAGCAGTACTTC | CAISESAEQYF | large | - | 11 | TRBJ2-7 | TRBV10-3
TGTGCCAGCAGCTTAACGGGAGGGCGGGAACCAACCGGGGAGCTGTTTTTT | CASSLTGGREPTGELFF | large | TRBD2 | 17 | TRBJ2-2 | TRBV7-3
TGTGCCAGCAGCTTACTTTCGGGGATCGGAAACACCATATATTTT | CASSLLSGIGNTIYF | - | - | 15 | TRBJ1-3 | TRBV7-2
TGCGCCAGCAGGGAAACTAGCGGAACTTACAATGAGCAGTTCTTC | CASRETSGTYNEQFF | few | TRBD2 | 15 | TRBJ2-1 | TRBV5-1
TGTGCCAGCAGCTTAGTAGACATTAACCCAAAGCCCGAGTTCTTC | CASSLVDINPKPEFF | - | - | 15 | TRBJ2-1 | TRBV7-2
TGTGCCATCAGCAAAGACAGGGGAGCCTACGAGCAGTACTTC | CAISKDRGAYEQYF | large | TRBD1 | 14 | TRBJ2-7 | TRBV10-3
TGCGCCAGCAGCCCGGTGGGGGACCCCGGGGAGCTGTTTTTT | CASSPVGDPGELFF | - | - | 14 | TRBJ2-2 | TRBV5-1
TGTGCCAGCAGCTTGGTAGGGGGGGCTGGCTACACCTTC | CASSLVGGAGYTF | - | - | 13 | TRBJ1-2 | TRBV7-2
TGTGCCAGCAGCTTCCGGCAGGTGAACACCGGGGAGCTGTTTTTT | CASSFRQVNTGELFF | - | - | 15 | TRBJ2-2 | TRBV11-2
TGCAGTGCTGCCATAGCGGGAGTAAACACCGGGGAGCTGTTTTTT | CSAAIAGVNTGELFF | large | TRBD2 | 15 | TRBJ2-2 | TRBV20-1
TGTGCCAGCACTAAGAAATTGGGTCAGCCCCAGCATTTT | CASTKKLGQPQHF | large | - | 13 | TRBJ1-5 | TRBV12-3/TRBV12-4
TGCAGCGTGGACCGACAGGGGAGCACCGGGGAGCTGTTTTTT | CSVDRQGSTGELFF | large | TRBD1 | 14 | TRBJ2-2 | TRBV29-1
TGCGCCAGCAGCTCCTCACAGGGGGCCACTGAAGCTTTCTTT | CASSSSQGATEAFF | large | TRBD1 | 14 | TRBJ1-1 | TRBV5-1